The 12 T cell receptor beta chains in this list originate from one sample, sequenced in a study of T-cell reconstitution after alpha-beta-depleted transplantation in children. Preparation of the TCRbeta library was carried out with unique molecular identifiers. A single record per CDR3 protein comes from TCRdb applying MiXCR to the PCR reads. The table shows 600,000 to 800,000 distinct CDR3 sequences, with about an eighth occurring only once. This specimen was PBMCs, taken before TCRalphabeta/CD19-depleted stem cell transplant. The origin of the receptors is a girl aged 2 to 10 with congenital amegakaryocytic thrombocytopenia, due to receive a stem cell transplant.

J is TRBJ2-7 and V is TRBV6-5, with 15 bases fitting TRBD2. Germline loops: CDR1 MNHEY, CDR2 SVGAGI. V lost 0 bases, J lost 3 bases, and 6 bases stayed unmatched. This CDR3 is built from 18 residues. Here the CDR3 reads CASSYSRGLAGGGYEQYF. The CDR3 bases are TGTGCCAGCAGTTACTCTAGGGGACTAGCGGGAGGTGGCTACGAGCAGTACTTC.

This clonotype was counted many times. The rearrangement uses TRBV4-2 and TRBJ2-7, with D unresolved. V dropped 0 bases and J dropped 1 base, with 13 bases sitting between them. CDR1 is LGHNA, CDR2 YNFKEQ, per germline. The CDR3 is 16 amino acids. In DNA form, the CDR3 reads TGTGCCAGCAGCCAAGAGGATGGATGGAGTTCCTACGAGCAGTACTTC. Encoded protein: CASSQEDGWSSYEQYF.

This chain links TRBV4-2 with TRBJ2-5; D not certain. Trimming shortened V by 4 bases and J by 5 bases, and 11 bases separated the two germline ends. The CDR3 loop spans 13 amino acids. CDR1 LGHNA and CDR2 YNFKEQ come from the germline V gene. The CDR3 DNA is TGTGCCAGCAGCCCGTTTTTACTGGAGACCCAGTACTTC. As protein: CASSPFLLETQYF.

The CDR3 is CASSSARLGFEQFF. The CDR3 DNA is TGTGCCAGCAGCTCCGCCCGTCTAGGGTTTGAGCAGTTCTTC. The chain recombines TRBV7-9 with TRBJ2-1, with unresolved D. V lost 4 bases and J lost 9, with 16 bases in between. This CDR3 region has 14 residues. Germline V gene data show CDR1 as SEHNR and CDR2 as FQNEAQ (reference sequence). The complete variable domain, with remaining parts taken from reference TRBV7-9 and TRBJ2-1, reads DTGVSQNPRHKITKRGQNVTFRCDPISEHNRLYWYRQTLGQGPEFLTYFQNEAQLEKSRLLSDRFSAERPKGSFSTLEIQRTEQGDSAMYLCASSSARLGFEQFFGPGTRLTVL.

The V gene is TRBV5-6, the J gene TRBJ2-3; 11 bases map to TRBD2. The trim removed 2 bases at V and 2 bases at J, leaving 4 bases unmatched. In germline, CDR1 is SGHDT, CDR2 YYEEEE. This CDR3 spans 16 amino acids. The CDR3 region is CASSFLLAGDTDTQYF. The DNA for the CDR3 is TGTGCCAGCAGCTTTCTACTAGCGGGGGACACAGATACGCAGTATTTT.

The rearrangement joins TRBV7-8 to TRBJ2-5; D is ambiguous. The length of the CDR3 is 13 residues. CDR1 SGHVS and CDR2 FQNEAQ come from the germline V gene. Trimming cost V 1 base and J 5 bases, with 8 bases left between them. The CDR3 DNA reads TGTGCCAGCAGCTTAGGCCCCCCGGAGACCCAGTACTTC. Translation gives CASSLGPPETQYF.

This clonotype was seen many times. V is TRBV11-2 and J is TRBJ2-1; TRBD2 agrees at 8 bases. Per germline, CDR1 SGHAT and CDR2 FQNNGV. With V trimmed by 5 bases and J by 8 bases, 8 bases remained unmatched. This CDR3 is built from 14 residues. The CDR3 spells CASSRSGSVYEQFF. As DNA, the CDR3 is TGTGCCAGCAGCCGGAGCGGGAGCGTCTATGAGCAGTTCTTC. The full variable domain, its missing parts supplied by reference TRBV11-2 and TRBJ2-1, is EAGVAQSPRYKIIEKRQSVAFWCNPISGHATLYWYQQILGQGPKLLIQFQNNGVVDDSQLPKDRFSAERLKGVDSTLKIQPAKLEDSAVYLCASSRSGSVYEQFFGPGTRLTVL.

At least ten counts were recorded for this clonotype. This chain joins TRBV5-1 and TRBJ2-4; 7 bases align to TRBD2. CDR3 size: 15 residues. Germline V gives CDR1 SGHRS, CDR2 YFSETQ. Losses at the gene ends were 4 bases for V and 4 bases for J; bases not matched to a gene: 8. DNA of the CDR3: TGCGCCAGCAGCGGGGGAGGGAACGAGAAAAACATTCAGTACTTC. It translates to CASSGGGNEKNIQYF.

This clonotype showed up many times. The chain combines TRBV30 with TRBJ2-5; no clear D gene. CDR1 and CDR2 (germline): GTSNPN, SVGIG (reference sequence). The CDR3 sequence is 13 residues long. Trimming left V 2 bases short and J 4 bases short, with 11 bases between. In nucleotides, the CDR3 is TGTGCCTGGAGTTTGGTTAACGGAGAGACCCAGTACTTC. Translating it yields CAWSLVNGETQYF.

This clonotype came up many times. The rearrangement links TRBV5-1 to TRBJ1-1, with a weak D call TRBD1 (5 bases). The CDR3 contains 14 residues. CDR1 and CDR2 (germline): SGHRS, YFSETQ. The V end lost 1 base, the J end lost 1 base, and 8 bases lay between the germline ends. CDR3 loop: CASSLTGGNTEAFF. DNA of the CDR3: TGCGCCAGCAGCTTGACAGGAGGGAACACTGAAGCTTTCTTT.

The table lists this clonotype with a count of one. A much larger clone sits a single nucleotide away, making a read error possible. The V gene is TRBV15, the J gene TRBJ2-3; tentative D call: TRBD1 (5 bases). The CDR3 runs to 18 residues. The germline CDR1 and CDR2 sequences are LNHNV and YYDKDF (reference sequence). The CDR3 bases are TGTGCCACCAGCGGAGATAGACGACACTTGACAGCCACAGATACGCAGTATTTT. This gives the protein CATSGDRRHLTATDTQYF.

The chain couples TRBV11-2 to TRBJ2-3, with TRBD2 matching over 8 bases. Germline CDR1 reads SGHAT; CDR2 reads FQNNGV. V was pared by 5 bases and J by 1 base, with 8 bases of the junction left unmatched. The CDR3 is 16 amino acids. CDR3 in amino acids: CASSTRGGTGTDTQYF. For the CDR3, the DNA is TGTGCCAGCAGCACCCGGGGGGGAACGGGCACAGATACGCAGTATTTT.